A selection of T cell receptor beta chains follows, all from one sample in a study of regulatory T cells in long-lasting Graves disease. One entry per CDR3 protein, called by TCRdb with MiXCR from the multiplex PCR reads. Among roughly 510,000 distinct CDR3 sequences listed, 15% to 20% were seen once. These data are also associated with another study on T cells in Graves' hyperthyroidism and ophthalmopathy.

The input for sequencing was peripheral blood mononuclear cells (PBMCs), taken at new diagnosis, from a patient treated with antithyroid drugs. These receptors were obtained from a man between 18 and 35 years old with Graves disease. The CDR3 runs from the conserved cysteine through the conserved F or W. The order of the fields is J gene, V gene, CDR3 protein.

TRBJ2-1 | TRBV7-9 | CASTSLGTAYNEQFF
TRBJ1-5 | TRBV2 | CASSWAGQGSQPQHF
TRBJ2-1 | TRBV27 | CASSDIAGPNYNEQFF
TRBJ2-2 | TRBV27 | CASRQLAGFTGELFF
TRBJ2-4 | TRBV29-1 | CSAETRLAKNIQYF
TRBJ1-4 | TRBV11-2 | CASSLGPVEATNEKLFF
TRBJ1-2 | TRBV6-1 | CASSFTGADGYTF
TRBJ2-4 | TRBV4-1 | CASSQGVQRVRAKNIQYF
TRBJ1-1 | TRBV28 | CASSLPRGLGPTEAFF
TRBJ1-5 | TRBV19 | CASGDRENQPQHF
TRBJ1-5 | TRBV7-9 | CASSLDGTGNQPQHF
TRBJ2-1 | TRBV11-3 | CASSLGLDPYNGQFF
TRBJ1-4 | TRBV11-2 | CASSTRREGANEKLFF
TRBJ1-1 | TRBV3-1 | CASSQVEGTEAFF
TRBJ2-7 | TRBV6-5 | CASSYSGLKDKISYEQYF
TRBJ2-1 | TRBV11-2 | CASSIALLAGVTNEQFF
TRBJ2-1 | TRBV20-1 | CSASKQRNEQFF
TRBJ2-1 | TRBV28 | CASSLSVLGWNEQFF
TRBJ2-3 | TRBV20-1 | CSASGLAGARGGTDTQYF
TRBJ2-3 | TRBV6-1 | CASPRDRGLERFHTQYF
TRBJ2-7 | TRBV3-1 | CASSPKRLAGNYEQYF
TRBJ2-2 | TRBV20-1 | CSASGQREIGELFF
TRBJ1-1 | TRBV10-3 | CAISQQETNTEAFF
TRBJ2-1 | TRBV5-1 | CASRLSGSSYNEQFF
TRBJ2-1 | TRBV5-1 | CASSNSRVWKPEYNEQFF
TRBJ1-1 | TRBV9 | CASSVNGLTGEGAFF
TRBJ2-7 | TRBV5-1 | CASSPRGLAGIYEQYF
TRBJ2-1 | TRBV12-3/TRBV12-4 | CASSLWRETHNEQFF
TRBJ2-5 | TRBV6-1 | CASRSGGEETQYF
TRBJ2-7 | TRBV4-1 | CASSRPYSYEQYF
TRBJ1-4 | TRBV12-3/TRBV12-4 | CASSLGRNNEKLFF
TRBJ1-1 | TRBV2 | CASGLQERRAFF
TRBJ1-1 | TRBV4-1 | CASSQGAGGPEAFF
TRBJ1-3 | TRBV18 | CASSITPGPGNTIYF
TRBJ1-5 | TRBV5-1 | CASSLLPDQPQHF
TRBJ2-2 | TRBV7-9 | CASSLGLAGAYTGELFF
TRBJ1-1 | TRBV19 | CASSIMLGRYYTEAFF
TRBJ2-3 | TRBV3-1 | CASSLGLAGGSSTDTQYF
TRBJ2-3 | TRBV20-1 | CSARDLRGSTDTQYF
TRBJ2-1 | TRBV11-2 | CASSYRLAGGHYNEQFF
TRBJ2-2 | TRBV6-1 | CASSEVGGGVTGELFF
TRBJ2-1 | TRBV5-1 | CASSFGQVNEQFF
TRBJ1-1 | TRBV20-1 | CSAGGRATAFF
TRBJ2-7 | TRBV7-9 | CATGRVAGDEQYF
TRBJ2-7 | TRBV7-9 | CASSPEDRGYEQYF
TRBJ2-1 | TRBV6-1 | CASISEGGSYNEQFF
TRBJ1-1 | TRBV12-3/TRBV12-4 | CASRSHGGTEAFF
TRBJ1-1 | TRBV5-1 | CASRGWGDTEAFF
TRBJ1-4 | TRBV30 | CAWSGATNEKLFF
TRBJ2-7 | TRBV12-3/TRBV12-4 | CASRPDRAGTSGRPFGYEQYF
TRBJ2-2 | TRBV24-1 | CATSAVPLGTESPGELFF
TRBJ1-1 | TRBV30 | CAWSTQGARTEAFF
TRBJ2-6 | TRBV4-1 | CASSQDMGANVLTF